The rows below give T cell receptor beta chains drawn from one sample of a study of T cells after yellow fever vaccination. Via MiXCR, TCRdb re-called the 5' RACE reads, giving one row per CDR3 protein. The sample yields 300,000 to 350,000 distinct CDR3 sequences, approximately 12% seen once. The starting material was CD4+ T cells sorted from PBMCs, obtained 45 days after the yellow fever booster vaccination. These receptor sequences come from a man aged 18-30 years who received the YFV17D yellow fever vaccine. Both conserved end residues are part of each CDR3. The D gene is left open where the match is weak. The size field is filled for only some rows; it gives once, few, many or a size class.

d_call: TRBD2; j_call: TRBJ2-3; clone_size: NA; v_call: TRBV5-6; cdr3_nt: TGTGCCAGCAGCTTAGGTCGCGGGGGGCTAGATACGCAGTATTTT; cdr3_aa: CASSLGRGGLDTQYF
d_call: NA; j_call: TRBJ1-2; clone_size: NA; v_call: TRBV10-3; cdr3_nt: TGTGCCATCAGTGAGTGGTCGGGGGGCTATGGCTACACCTTC; cdr3_aa: CAISEWSGGYGYTF
d_call: NA; j_call: TRBJ2-3; clone_size: NA; v_call: TRBV5-1; cdr3_nt: TGCGCCAGCATTTTAACTAGCTTTCATACAGATACGCAGTATTTT; cdr3_aa: CASILTSFHTDTQYF
d_call: NA; j_call: TRBJ2-5; clone_size: many; v_call: TRBV20-1; cdr3_nt: TGCAGTGCTAGGGCGGCCGGTGGGGTAGGAGAGACCCAGTACTTC; cdr3_aa: CSARAAGGVGETQYF
d_call: NA; j_call: TRBJ2-4; clone_size: NA; v_call: TRBV28; cdr3_nt: TGTGCCAGCAGTTCGGGGACATTACTAGCCAAAAACATTCAGTACTTC; cdr3_aa: CASSSGTLLAKNIQYF
d_call: TRBD2; j_call: TRBJ2-1; clone_size: NA; v_call: TRBV6-2/TRBV6-3; cdr3_nt: TGTGCCACCCACCGGGGACTATTACTTTACAATGAGCAGTTCTTC; cdr3_aa: CATHRGLLLYNEQFF
d_call: NA; j_call: TRBJ2-2; clone_size: NA; v_call: TRBV12-3/TRBV12-4; cdr3_nt: TGTGCCGGCAGTAAAAACGGCGGTTACACCGGGGAGCTGTTTTTT; cdr3_aa: CAGSKNGGYTGELFF
d_call: NA; j_call: TRBJ2-1; clone_size: many; v_call: TRBV5-5; cdr3_nt: TGTGCCAGCAGCTTTCCGACCGGGACTCGGCCCAATGAGCAGTTCTTC; cdr3_aa: CASSFPTGTRPNEQFF
d_call: NA; j_call: TRBJ1-1; clone_size: few; v_call: TRBV6-5; cdr3_nt: TGTGCCAGCACCCAGGGTAGGAGCACTGAAGCTTTCTTT; cdr3_aa: CASTQGRSTEAFF
d_call: NA; j_call: TRBJ2-7; clone_size: few; v_call: TRBV28; cdr3_nt: TGTGCCAGCAGTTTAAGTCGACCCTCGAGCTCCTACGAGCAGTACTTC; cdr3_aa: CASSLSRPSSSYEQYF